This entry concerns a single T cell receptor (beta chain). This receptor's antigen is unknown. Per-base quality was not reported, and no clone a single base away is much larger than it. As encoded in the germline V gene, CDR1 is SGHRS while CDR2 is YFSETQ. Trimming at the junction amounts to 0 bases on V and 9 bases on J, and the germline ends lie 7 bases apart. Counted from cysteine to phenylalanine, this CDR3 has 12 amino acids. This entry keeps only the CDR3 DNA: 36 bases, framed from base 1. This sample was included in a study of shared clonotypes between healthy human individuals (dated by TCRdb to the early 2020s). Turning to the overall study: The cohort comprised two women and a few men aged 18 to 49 years. Each donor's leukapheresis produced roughly between roughly 0.85 and 9.5 billion PBMCs. For each donor, CD4 naive and CD4 memory were each run on three plates, CD8 naive on two plates, and CD8 memory on one plate. The study deeply sequenced blood TCR repertoires of five healthy adults to estimate repertoire size and the extent of clonotype sharing between individuals. Different laboratories and diverse techniques were used to prepare libraries and sequence TCR repertoires, to increase sequencing depth and limit assay-specific biases.

The donors were healthy, HIV-negative adults who had no recently reported acute infections or vaccinations. Every donor was a Caucasian adult residing in Nashville, Tennessee, USA. CD4+ T cells were enriched through magnetic negative selection, after which naive cells were positively selected on CD45RA and the remaining negative fraction served as the memory subset. Blood was collected by leukapheresis, and PBMCs were isolated by Ficoll-Histopaque density gradient centrifugation and then cryopreserved in liquid nitrogen vapor phase. Analytical flow cytometry was used to check the purity and quantity of each magnetically sorted T cell population. Genomic DNA was isolated from each sorted fraction and quantified by UV absorbance on a Nanodrop 2000c. Using the deep immunoSEQ assay, TCR CDR3 regions were amplified from genomic DNA by multiplex PCR. For each cell subset, the extracted genomic DNA was distributed evenly across all wells of several immunoSEQ 96-well plates, and each plate served as one replicate. For sorted subsets, approximately 200 ng of genomic DNA, equivalent to some 33,000 T cell genomes, went into each replicate PCR. Purified libraries were measured with a Qubit 3.0 fluorometer, size-checked on a Bioanalyzer 2100, and measured again with the KAPA Library Quantification kit. A separate single-read 150-cycle Illumina NextSeq 550 flow cell was used to sequence each immunoSEQ 96-well plate. As for how the authors treated the data: Because only junctional sequences without quality scores were contained in the immunoSEQ output, filtering matching that applied to full-length reads could not be performed. To assign V/J genes and CDR3, sequences were annotated using PyIR, a Python wrapper for IgBLAST v1.9, with IMGT germline references. Reads with weak V/J assignments (E-value above 1e-6), missing CDR3, stop codons, out-of-frame junctions, or ambiguous translated residues were removed. V3J clonotypes were defined as sequences sharing an identical inferred V gene, J gene, and CDR3 amino acid sequence. The percentage overlap between two repertoires was calculated by dividing the number of shared unique clonotypes by the size of the smaller repertoire. Richness of each repertoire was evaluated using RTK rarefaction, the Chao1 estimator, and Recon v2.1 estimates of unobserved clonotypes. OLGA was used to compute generation probabilities for all TCRbeta clonotypes that the gDNA method yielded from a few donors. In TCRdb, the immuneACCESS table is reduced to in-frame sequences with V and J assigned. These tables do not hold every clone; where another copy was compared, an unresolved V gene accounts for under half, and the others remain unexplained. That table is the source of V, J and clone size, and D and trimming were worked out from the DNA. This sample comprises about 2.4 million clones, roughly 93% of them detected only once. In total, the top ten clones hold roughly 0.39% of the sample.

What the study reported, not specific to this receptor: Because the study included a small number of donors, the genetic and exposure-history diversity represented was limited. Clonotypes shared by all four sorted-subset donors showed higher generation probabilities than non-shared clonotypes. Rarefaction of sorted-subset datasets indicated incomplete sequencing despite the large sequencing depth. Sampling was limited to blood, and TCR repertoires in tissue likely differ from TCR repertoires in blood. Pairwise subsampling led to the expectation that sequencing depth would affect the degree of clonotype sharing among donors. Estimated clonotype richness was generally larger for naive than for memory subsets. Approximately 5% of naive CD4, 3.5% of naive CD8, about 2.4% of memory CD4, and about 0.4% of memory CD8 clonotypes were shared across a few donors.

This chain is built from TRBV5-1 and TRBJ2-1, with no D gene named confidently. This TCR was recovered from a man younger than 35 in good health. Some clones in this sample may be carry-over from other donors' samples. Sequenced input: naive CD4+ T cells from PBMCs. The cell subset or site label corresponds to: CD45RA+ positively selected. The DNA sequence is given as TGCGCCAGCAGCTTGGCCGACTTTGAGCAGTTCTTC. Its amino acids are CASSLADFEQFF. The CDR3 plus the reference TRBV5-1 and TRBJ2-1 genes for the other parts give the full variable domain: KAGVTQTPRYLIKTRGQQVTLSCSPISGHRSVSWYQQTPGQGLQFLFEYFSETQRNKGNFPGRFSGRQFSNSRSEMNVSTLELGDSALYLCASSLADFEQFFGPGTRLTVL.